This is a list of T cell receptor beta chains from one sample in a study of blood T cell repertoires in COVID-19. Repertoires were generated with immunoSEQ multiplex PCR, while TCRdb's copy carries only in-frame clones and drops some. The sample shows around 70,000 clones, over 65% of them seen only once. Sequencing used peripheral blood. Receptor source: a human donor in a cohort sampled during active COVID-19. Each CDR3 is given with its conserved first and last residue. A D gene is named only where the DNA matches it firmly. The size of a clone is reported for some rows only, either as once, few or many, or as a class for expanded clones.

cdr3_length: 17; d_call: TRBD1; clone_size: NA; v_call: TRBV19; j_call: TRBJ1-2; cdr3_nt: TGTGCCAGTAGTACACCGACCTCGGGACAGGGCGGCTATGGCTACACCTTC; cdr3_aa: CASSTPTSGQGGYGYTF
cdr3_length: 13; d_call: TRBD2; clone_size: NA; v_call: TRBV2; j_call: TRBJ2-7; cdr3_nt: TGTGCCGGCACTAGCGGGGCGGCCTACGAGCAGTACTTC; cdr3_aa: CAGTSGAAYEQYF
cdr3_length: 15; d_call: TRBD1; clone_size: NA; v_call: TRBV19; j_call: TRBJ1-5; cdr3_nt: TGTGCCAGTAGTCCTGGACAGGGGAGAAATCAGCCCCAGCATTTT; cdr3_aa: CASSPGQGRNQPQHF
cdr3_length: 13; d_call: NA; clone_size: once; v_call: TRBV29-1; j_call: TRBJ2-3; cdr3_nt: TGCAGCGTTGAAGATCCCTGGGAGGATACGCAGTATTTT; cdr3_aa: CSVEDPWEDTQYF
cdr3_length: 16; d_call: NA; clone_size: NA; v_call: TRBV7-2; j_call: TRBJ2-5; cdr3_nt: TGTGCCAGCAGCCCCGACCCTAAGACAGCGAGGGAGACCCAGTACTTC; cdr3_aa: CASSPDPKTARETQYF
cdr3_length: 13; d_call: TRBD1; clone_size: NA; v_call: TRBV30; j_call: TRBJ2-1; cdr3_nt: TGTGCCTGCACAGGGGGCGGCTACAATGAGCAGTTCTTC; cdr3_aa: CACTGGGYNEQFF
cdr3_length: 14; d_call: NA; clone_size: NA; v_call: TRBV9; j_call: TRBJ2-7; cdr3_nt: TGTGCCAGCAGCGTAGCCGACAGCACCTACGAGCAGTACTTC; cdr3_aa: CASSVADSTYEQYF
cdr3_length: 15; d_call: TRBD1; clone_size: once; v_call: TRBV4-2; j_call: TRBJ2-7; cdr3_nt: TGTGCCAGCAGCCAAGGGACAGGGGGTCCTTACGAGCAGTACTTC; cdr3_aa: CASSQGTGGPYEQYF
cdr3_length: 12; d_call: NA; clone_size: NA; v_call: TRBV7-2; j_call: TRBJ2-5; cdr3_nt: TGTGCCAGCAGCGAGACTGGTGAGACCCAGTACTTC; cdr3_aa: CASSETGETQYF
cdr3_length: 15; d_call: TRBD2; clone_size: NA; v_call: TRBV28; j_call: TRBJ2-7; cdr3_nt: TGTGCCAGTCAAATAGCGGGAAGGAGCTCCTACGAGCAGTACTTC; cdr3_aa: CASQIAGRSSYEQYF
cdr3_length: 12; d_call: NA; clone_size: NA; v_call: TRBV7-2; j_call: TRBJ2-5; cdr3_nt: TGTGCCAGCAGCTCTTCCTCGTCCTCCCAGTACTTC; cdr3_aa: CASSSSSSSQYF
cdr3_length: 13; d_call: NA; clone_size: NA; v_call: TRBV10-1; j_call: TRBJ2-3; cdr3_nt: TGCGCCAGCAGTGCGGGGAGCACAGATACGCAGTATTTT; cdr3_aa: CASSAGSTDTQYF
cdr3_length: 14; d_call: NA; clone_size: medium-sized; v_call: TRBV19; j_call: TRBJ2-7; cdr3_nt: TGTGCCAGTAGTGTAGGCCACAGGAGTTACGAGCAGTACTTC; cdr3_aa: CASSVGHRSYEQYF
cdr3_length: 16; d_call: NA; clone_size: NA; v_call: TRBV28; j_call: TRBJ1-5; cdr3_nt: TGTGCCAGCAGTGCCCCCCTGGGGGGGCGGAATCAGCCCCAGCATTTT; cdr3_aa: CASSAPLGGRNQPQHF
cdr3_length: 14; d_call: NA; clone_size: few; v_call: TRBV10-3; j_call: TRBJ2-7; cdr3_nt: TGTGCCATCAGTGAGTCGGAAGGGGGCTACGAGCAGTACTTC; cdr3_aa: CAISESEGGYEQYF
cdr3_length: 14; d_call: TRBD2; clone_size: NA; v_call: TRBV2; j_call: TRBJ2-7; cdr3_nt: TGTGCCAGCAGATACGCGGGGGGCTCCTACGAGCAGTACTTC; cdr3_aa: CASRYAGGSYEQYF
cdr3_length: 16; d_call: TRBD1; clone_size: once; v_call: TRBV18; j_call: TRBJ2-2; cdr3_nt: TGTGCCAGCTCAGGCCCCGGACAGGGGACCACCGGGGAGCTGTTTTTT; cdr3_aa: CASSGPGQGTTGELFF
cdr3_length: 18; d_call: TRBD2; clone_size: NA; v_call: TRBV7-9; j_call: TRBJ2-1; cdr3_nt: TGTGCCAGCAGCCCAAGCGCTAGCGGGGGGGGCTCCTACAATGAGCAGTTCTTC; cdr3_aa: CASSPSASGGGSYNEQFF
cdr3_length: 12; d_call: NA; clone_size: NA; v_call: TRBV29-1; j_call: TRBJ1-3; cdr3_nt: TGCAGCGCCCGACTGCCTGGAAACACCATATATTTT; cdr3_aa: CSARLPGNTIYF
cdr3_length: 16; d_call: TRBD2; clone_size: NA; v_call: TRBV2; j_call: TRBJ2-7; cdr3_nt: TGTGCCAGCAGTTATCTAGCGGGAGGGATTATGGGCGAGCAGTACTTC; cdr3_aa: CASSYLAGGIMGEQYF
cdr3_length: 21; d_call: NA; clone_size: NA; v_call: TRBV21-1; j_call: TRBJ2-5; cdr3_nt: TGTGCCAGCAGCCCCCTCCGGGAGAGACTAGCGGGGGGCTCTTACAAAGAGACCCAGTACTTC; cdr3_aa: CASSPLRERLAGGSYKETQYF
cdr3_length: 16; d_call: TRBD1; clone_size: NA; v_call: TRBV30; j_call: TRBJ2-7; cdr3_nt: TGTGCCTGGAGTGTACGAAGGGGACAGGGGGCCAACGAGCAGTACTTC; cdr3_aa: CAWSVRRGQGANEQYF
cdr3_length: 17; d_call: TRBD1; clone_size: NA; v_call: TRBV10-3; j_call: TRBJ1-6; cdr3_nt: TGTGCCATCAGTGAGTCCGCAGGGGGCAGGAATAATTCACCCCTCCACTTT; cdr3_aa: CAISESAGGRNNSPLHF
cdr3_length: 15; d_call: NA; clone_size: NA; v_call: TRBV28; j_call: TRBJ2-3; cdr3_nt: TGTGCCAGCACCCTGGCTGGGGCTCCCACAGATACGCAGTATTTT; cdr3_aa: CASTLAGAPTDTQYF
cdr3_length: 12; d_call: NA; clone_size: once; v_call: TRBV19; j_call: TRBJ1-5; cdr3_nt: TGTGCCAGTAAAGGGACAAATCAGCCCCAGCATTTT; cdr3_aa: CASKGTNQPQHF
cdr3_length: 14; d_call: NA; clone_size: few; v_call: TRBV28; j_call: TRBJ1-3; cdr3_nt: TGTGCCAGCAGTACGGGGATACCTGGAAACACCATATATTTT; cdr3_aa: CASSTGIPGNTIYF
cdr3_length: 13; d_call: NA; clone_size: NA; v_call: TRBV2; j_call: TRBJ2-7; cdr3_nt: TGTGCCAGCTCCAGCCAAGCGTCCGGCGAGCAGTACTTC; cdr3_aa: CASSSQASGEQYF
cdr3_length: 14; d_call: NA; clone_size: NA; v_call: TRBV28; j_call: TRBJ1-1; cdr3_nt: TGTGCCAGCAACCCCCTCTGGAGGCCGGATGAAGCTTTCTTT; cdr3_aa: CASNPLWRPDEAFF
cdr3_length: 13; d_call: NA; clone_size: NA; v_call: TRBV2; j_call: TRBJ2-1; cdr3_nt: TGTGCCAGCGCCGACAGCTCCTACAATGAGCAGTTCTTC; cdr3_aa: CASADSSYNEQFF
cdr3_length: 14; d_call: NA; clone_size: NA; v_call: TRBV30; j_call: TRBJ2-7; cdr3_nt: TGTGCCTGGGCCCCCGGGGACACAAGCTACGAGCAGTACTTC; cdr3_aa: CAWAPGDTSYEQYF
cdr3_length: 13; d_call: NA; clone_size: once; v_call: TRBV6-1; j_call: TRBJ2-5; cdr3_nt: TGTGCCAGCAGTGAGGAGGCCGTCTGGACCCAGTACTTC; cdr3_aa: CASSEEAVWTQYF
cdr3_length: 12; d_call: NA; clone_size: NA; v_call: TRBV28; j_call: TRBJ1-5; cdr3_nt: TGTGCCAGCAGTTTTGAGAGTCAGCCCCAGCATTTT; cdr3_aa: CASSFESQPQHF
cdr3_length: 14; d_call: NA; clone_size: few; v_call: TRBV2; j_call: TRBJ2-3; cdr3_nt: TGTGCCAGCAGTGGGACATACATCTCGGATACGCAGTATTTT; cdr3_aa: CASSGTYISDTQYF
cdr3_length: 17; d_call: TRBD1; clone_size: NA; v_call: TRBV28; j_call: TRBJ2-3; cdr3_nt: TGTGCCAGCAGTTTAAGGGGGCGGCAGACTAGCACAGATACGCAGTATTTT; cdr3_aa: CASSLRGRQTSTDTQYF
cdr3_length: 11; d_call: NA; clone_size: NA; v_call: TRBV20-1; j_call: TRBJ2-7; cdr3_nt: TGCAGTGTTAAGGGGCCTAACGAGCAGTACTTC; cdr3_aa: CSVKGPNEQYF
cdr3_length: 16; d_call: NA; clone_size: once; v_call: TRBV28; j_call: TRBJ2-1; cdr3_nt: TGTGCCAGCAGTCCGTCGACTAGTAGGGACGTATTTGAGCAGTTCTTC; cdr3_aa: CASSPSTSRDVFEQFF
cdr3_length: 16; d_call: TRBD1; clone_size: NA; v_call: TRBV4-1; j_call: TRBJ1-6; cdr3_nt: TGCGCCAGCAGCCAAGTCGGGACAGTAAATAATTCACCCCTCCACTTT; cdr3_aa: CASSQVGTVNNSPLHF
cdr3_length: 16; d_call: NA; clone_size: NA; v_call: TRBV18; j_call: TRBJ2-2; cdr3_nt: TGTGCCAGCCAAGAAGGGGCGGGGAGGAACACCGGGGAGCTGTTTTTT; cdr3_aa: CASQEGAGRNTGELFF
cdr3_length: 15; d_call: NA; clone_size: NA; v_call: TRBV5-6; j_call: TRBJ1-1; cdr3_nt: TGTGCCAGCAGCTTGGTTAGGACAGCGAACACTGAAGCTTTCTTT; cdr3_aa: CASSLVRTANTEAFF
cdr3_length: 13; d_call: NA; clone_size: NA; v_call: TRBV6-2/TRBV6-3; j_call: TRBJ1-1; cdr3_nt: TGTGCCAGCAGCCAGCGACAGACCACTGAAGCTTTCTTT; cdr3_aa: CASSQRQTTEAFF
cdr3_length: 14; d_call: NA; clone_size: NA; v_call: TRBV6-5; j_call: TRBJ2-1; cdr3_nt: TGTGCCAGCATTGGGTGGGAAGAGGGCAATGAGCAGTTCTTC; cdr3_aa: CASIGWEEGNEQFF
cdr3_length: 15; d_call: TRBD2; clone_size: NA; v_call: TRBV5-4; j_call: TRBJ2-3; cdr3_nt: TGTGCCAGCAGCTTGTGGCTAGCGGGGAGAGATACGCAGTATTTT; cdr3_aa: CASSLWLAGRDTQYF